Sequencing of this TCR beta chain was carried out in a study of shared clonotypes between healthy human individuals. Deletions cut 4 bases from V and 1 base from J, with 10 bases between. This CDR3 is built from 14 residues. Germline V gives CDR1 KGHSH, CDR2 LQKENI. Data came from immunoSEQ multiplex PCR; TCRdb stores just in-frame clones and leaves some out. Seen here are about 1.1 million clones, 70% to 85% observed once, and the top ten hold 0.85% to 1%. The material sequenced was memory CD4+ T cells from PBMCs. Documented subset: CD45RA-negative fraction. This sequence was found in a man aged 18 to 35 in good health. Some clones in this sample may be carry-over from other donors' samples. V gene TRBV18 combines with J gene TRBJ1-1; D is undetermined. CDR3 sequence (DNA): TGTGCCAGCTCACTCAAATGGGGGAACACTGAAGCTTTCTTT. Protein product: CASSLKWGNTEAFF.